The sequence of this TCR beta chain was determined in a study of identical twins. Germline-derived CDR1 and CDR2 are SGHVS and FNYEAQ. V gave up 5 bases and J gave up 11 bases, with 16 bases separating them. The CDR3 spans 14 residues. cDNA carried unique molecular identifiers, and a universal primer site was added by template switching. TCRdb re-derived calls from the 5' RACE reads in MiXCR, one entry per CDR3 protein. The sample has around 220,000 distinct CDR3 sequences; roughly a tenth are singletons. Healthy Caucasians supplied all donations. Ten or more counts support this clonotype. This receptor was obtained from a man aged 50-59 years in good health. The sample was memory T cells sorted from blood. This sequence joins TRBV7-6 and TRBJ1-6; weak D call: TRBD1 (5 bases). The CDR3 DNA reads as TGTGCCAGCAGCCCGCAGGGTAACGGGACACCCCTCCACTTT. Protein sequence: CASSPQGNGTPLHF.